This record looks at one TCR beta chain sequence and its context. The antigen remains unidentified. Sequencing was performed with immunoSEQ multiplex PCR; in TCRdb, only in-frame clones are kept and a portion is missing. The table shows about 1 million clones, with approximately 76% occurring only once. This specimen belongs to a study of shared clonotypes between healthy human individuals. Study outcomes and limitations: Sequencing depth was predicted to influence how clonotypes are shared among donors. It was observed that roughly 5.5% of naive CD4 clonotypes were shared across a handful of donors. The diversity represented, both genetic and in exposure history, was limited by few donors.

CDR3 length: 19 residues. Trimming shortened V by 1 base and J by 3 bases, and 25 bases separated the two germline ends. Germline V gives CDR1 MGHRA, CDR2 YSYEKL. The J gene is TRBJ2-7, the V gene TRBV4-1; D is perhaps TRBD2 (5 bases). This clonotype was sampled from a man in his late teens or twenties in good health. Sequencing was carried out using memory CD4+ T cells sorted from blood. Stated subset: CD45RA-negative fraction. The CDR3 DNA reads as TGCGCCAGCAGCCAAGTTGGTGGAAGAAGGAGGCTAGCTGACTACGAGCAGTACTTC. This translates into CASSQVGGRRRLADYEQYF.